This T cell receptor (beta chain) appears in the sequencing data of a study of blood T cells in healthy people across ages. Study-wide findings and caveats: Observed TCR beta diversity per million T cells went down as age went up. This fall followed a roughly linear course with age.

To note about this clonotype: The antigen is undetermined.

V lost 6 bases and J lost 4, with 20 bases in between. The CDR3 runs 15 residues. The germline gives CDR1 DFQATT, CDR2 SNEGSKA (reference sequence). The use of a sample-barcoded 5' primer and a J-beta primer mix characterized a second PCR of roughly 6 to 11 cycles. In TCRdb, the 5' RACE reads were re-called with MiXCR into one record per CDR3 protein. The sample has 850,000 to 1,100,000 distinct CDR3 sequences, around two fifths seen once; the top ten hold around 12%. Per individual sample, total RNA of at least 5.5 micrograms was extracted. Sequencing was performed on blood. The rearrangement uses TRBV20-1 and TRBJ2-3; D is ambiguous. The receptor was derived from a man younger than 35 in good health. The CDR3 nucleotides are TGCAGTGCCCCAATATCAAAAGCGTTCTCAGATACGCAGTATTTT. Its translation: CSAPISKAFSDTQYF.